This TCR beta chain was sequenced during a study of blood T cell repertoires in COVID-19. Germline V gives CDR1 SGHNT, CDR2 YENEEA. The CDR3 is 15 amino acids. J lost 3 bases, V lost 6 bases, and 10 bases had no gene match. Original methodology: Estimation of nucleated cell counts relied on the amplification of reference gene primers. The protocol was immunoSEQ multiplex PCR, while the TCRdb copy is restricted to in-frame clones and leaves out a portion. V and J calls and clone size come straight from that table; D and trimming were deduced from the DNA. The table lists 250,000 to 400,000 clones, roughly 90% of them singletons.

The chain recombines TRBV11-3 with TRBJ2-7; 8 bases map to TRBD1. This receptor was taken from a man in his fifties or sixties who had recovered from COVID-19. The sequenced sample was PBMCs or T cells enriched from blood (not recorded which). CDR3: CASSPRTGPFYEQYF. The CDR3 nucleotides are TGTGCCAGCAGTCCTAGGACAGGGCCCTTCTACGAGCAGTACTTC.